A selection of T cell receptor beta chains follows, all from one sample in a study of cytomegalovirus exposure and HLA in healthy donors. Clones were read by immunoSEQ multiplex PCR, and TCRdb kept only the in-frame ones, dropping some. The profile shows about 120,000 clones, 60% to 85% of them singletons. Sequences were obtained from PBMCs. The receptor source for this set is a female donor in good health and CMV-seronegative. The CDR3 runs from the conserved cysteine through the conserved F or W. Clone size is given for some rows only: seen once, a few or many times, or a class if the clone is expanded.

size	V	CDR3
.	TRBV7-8	CASSSWTGIDEQYF
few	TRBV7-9	CASSPGTSAGELFF
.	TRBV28	CASSSSGTGVSYEQYF
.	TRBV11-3	CASSPRTSGVSNTGELFF
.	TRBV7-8	CASRDGTADYGYTF
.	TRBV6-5	CASSYSFGTKPYEQYF
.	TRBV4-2	CASRKMERQGQNEKLFF
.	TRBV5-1	CASSRGTGDSYEQYF
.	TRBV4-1	CASSQEGGEETQYF
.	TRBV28	CASSPTTGGGNQPQHF
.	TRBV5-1	CASSLAYSGEGQYF
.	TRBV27	CASSRSPGTGGGYTF
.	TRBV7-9	CASSSLQGVSKAFF
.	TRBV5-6	CASSFRQGPTDTQYF
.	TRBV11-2	CASSSGLAGGWDEQFF
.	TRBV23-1	CASRMDIYEQYF